The clone carrying this T cell receptor (beta chain) was counted between two and nine times. The antigen is not known. All the people who gave samples were healthy bone marrow donors. V lost 2 bases, J lost 8 bases, and 8 bases stayed unmatched. Germline V CDR1 and CDR2: LNHNV, YYDKDF (reference sequence). There are 15 residues in the CDR3. PCR primers comprised 60 Vbeta and 13 Jbeta primers. Sequencing was performed with immunoSEQ multiplex PCR; in TCRdb, only in-frame clones are kept and a portion is missing. This sample has about 130,000 clones; approximately 8.8% occur once, and the top ten carry 5.5%. The data originate from a study of cytomegalovirus exposure and HLA in healthy donors. Study-level findings and limits: Rare sequences made up most TCRs, while some public TCRs were found in many donors. In an earlier analysis, in approximately 570 donors, most V segments appeared productive either ~87% or ~30% of the time. Further analysis, carried out later, found HLA-associated TCR beta chains more clonally expanded than equally common other chains.

Sequencing was carried out using PBMCs. This clonotype was sampled from a man aged 35 to 55 in good health and CMV-seronegative. This rearrangement joins TRBV15 to TRBJ2-1, with TRBD2 identical over 8 bases. The CDR3 bases are TGTGCCACCAGCAGATTTCTCGGGGGGGCGGATGAGCAGTTCTTC. Encoded protein: CATSRFLGGADEQFF.